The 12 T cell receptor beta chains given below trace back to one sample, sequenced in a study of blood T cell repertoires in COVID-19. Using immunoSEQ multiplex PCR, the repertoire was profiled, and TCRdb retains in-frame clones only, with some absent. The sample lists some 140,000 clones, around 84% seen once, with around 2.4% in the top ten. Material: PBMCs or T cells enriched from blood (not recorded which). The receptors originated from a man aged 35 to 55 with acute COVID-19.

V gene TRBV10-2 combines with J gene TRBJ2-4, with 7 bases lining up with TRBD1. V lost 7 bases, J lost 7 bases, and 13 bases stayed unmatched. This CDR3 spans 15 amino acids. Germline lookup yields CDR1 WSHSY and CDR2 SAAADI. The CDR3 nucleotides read TGCGCCAGCAACCCCCGACAGGGAGTTGTCAACATTCAGTACTTC. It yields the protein CASNPRQGVVNIQYF.

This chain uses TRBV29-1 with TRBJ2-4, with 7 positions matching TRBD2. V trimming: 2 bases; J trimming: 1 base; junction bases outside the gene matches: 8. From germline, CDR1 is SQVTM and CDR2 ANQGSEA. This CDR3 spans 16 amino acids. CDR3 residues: CSVEWRGLMAKNIQYF. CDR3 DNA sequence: TGCAGCGTTGAATGGAGGGGACTAATGGCCAAAAACATTCAGTACTTC.

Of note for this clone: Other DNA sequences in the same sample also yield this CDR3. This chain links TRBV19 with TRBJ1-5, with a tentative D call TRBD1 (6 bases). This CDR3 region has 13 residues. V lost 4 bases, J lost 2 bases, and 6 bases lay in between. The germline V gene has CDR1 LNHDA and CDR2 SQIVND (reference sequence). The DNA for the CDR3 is TGTGCCAGTAGTAGACAGGGCAATCAGCCCCAGCATTTT. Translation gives CASSRQGNQPQHF. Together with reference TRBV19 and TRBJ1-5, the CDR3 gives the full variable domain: DGGITQSPKYLFRKEGQNVTLSCEQNLNHDAMYWYRQDPGQGLRLIYYSQIVNDFQKGDIAEGYSVSREKKESFPLTVTSAQKNPTAFYLCASSRQGNQPQHFGDGTRLSIL.

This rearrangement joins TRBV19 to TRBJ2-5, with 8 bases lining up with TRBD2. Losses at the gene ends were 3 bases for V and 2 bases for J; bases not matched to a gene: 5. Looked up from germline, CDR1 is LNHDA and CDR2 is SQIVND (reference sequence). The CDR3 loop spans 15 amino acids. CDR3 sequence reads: CASSMGTRSQETQYF. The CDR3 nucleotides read TGTGCCAGTAGTATGGGGACTAGATCTCAAGAGACCCAGTACTTC.

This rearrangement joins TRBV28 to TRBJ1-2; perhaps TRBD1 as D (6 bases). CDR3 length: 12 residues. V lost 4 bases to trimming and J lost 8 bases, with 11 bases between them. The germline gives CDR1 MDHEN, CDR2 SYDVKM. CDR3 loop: CASSSTGSGYTF. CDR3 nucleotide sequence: TGTGCCAGCAGTTCAACAGGGTCAGGCTACACCTTC.

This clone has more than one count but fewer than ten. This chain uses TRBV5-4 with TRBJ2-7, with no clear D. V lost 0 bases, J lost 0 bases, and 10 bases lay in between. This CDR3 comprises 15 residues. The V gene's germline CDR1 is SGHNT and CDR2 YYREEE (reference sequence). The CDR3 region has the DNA TGTGCCAGCAGCTTGGGGCAACAGATCTCCTACGAGCAGTACTTC. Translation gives CASSLGQQISYEQYF.

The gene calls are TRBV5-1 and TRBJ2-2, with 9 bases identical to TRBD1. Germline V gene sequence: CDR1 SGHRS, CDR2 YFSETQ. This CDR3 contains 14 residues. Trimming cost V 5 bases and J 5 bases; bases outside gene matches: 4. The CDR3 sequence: CASRGQGWTGELFF. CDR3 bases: TGCGCCAGCAGGGGACAGGGCTGGACCGGGGAGCTGTTTTTT.

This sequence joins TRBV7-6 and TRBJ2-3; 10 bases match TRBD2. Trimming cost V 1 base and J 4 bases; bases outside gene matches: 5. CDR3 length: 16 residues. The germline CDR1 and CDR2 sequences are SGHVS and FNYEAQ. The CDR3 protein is CASSLEGLAGADTQYF. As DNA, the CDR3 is TGTGCCAGCAGCTTAGAGGGTCTAGCGGGGGCAGATACGCAGTATTTT.

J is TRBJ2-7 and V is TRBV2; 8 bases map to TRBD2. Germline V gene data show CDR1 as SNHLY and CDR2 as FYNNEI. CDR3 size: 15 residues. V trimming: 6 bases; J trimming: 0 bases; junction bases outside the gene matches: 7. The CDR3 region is CASSLSGAISYEQYF. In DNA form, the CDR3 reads TGTGCCAGCAGCCTTAGCGGGGCAATCTCCTACGAGCAGTACTTC.

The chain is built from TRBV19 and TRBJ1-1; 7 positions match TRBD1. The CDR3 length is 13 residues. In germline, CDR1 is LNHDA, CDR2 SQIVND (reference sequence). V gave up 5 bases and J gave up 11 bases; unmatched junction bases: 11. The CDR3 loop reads CASSPWDRLLAFF. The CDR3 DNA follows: TGTGCCAGTAGTCCCTGGGACAGACTTTTGGCTTTCTTT.

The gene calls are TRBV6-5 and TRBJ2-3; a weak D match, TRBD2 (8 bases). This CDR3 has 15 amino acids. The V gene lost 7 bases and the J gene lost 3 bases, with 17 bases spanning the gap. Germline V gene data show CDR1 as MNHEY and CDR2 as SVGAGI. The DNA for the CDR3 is TGTGCCAGCACCCGAGGGGGCGGGGGGACAGATACGCAGTATTTT. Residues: CASTRGGGGTDTQYF.

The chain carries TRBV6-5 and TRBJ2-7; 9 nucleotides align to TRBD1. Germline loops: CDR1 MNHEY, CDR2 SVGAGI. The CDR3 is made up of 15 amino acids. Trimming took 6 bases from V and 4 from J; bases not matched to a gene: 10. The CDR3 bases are TGTGCCAGCAGAAAAGAGGACAGGGGCAGGTACGAGCAGTACTTC. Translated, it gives CASRKEDRGRYEQYF.